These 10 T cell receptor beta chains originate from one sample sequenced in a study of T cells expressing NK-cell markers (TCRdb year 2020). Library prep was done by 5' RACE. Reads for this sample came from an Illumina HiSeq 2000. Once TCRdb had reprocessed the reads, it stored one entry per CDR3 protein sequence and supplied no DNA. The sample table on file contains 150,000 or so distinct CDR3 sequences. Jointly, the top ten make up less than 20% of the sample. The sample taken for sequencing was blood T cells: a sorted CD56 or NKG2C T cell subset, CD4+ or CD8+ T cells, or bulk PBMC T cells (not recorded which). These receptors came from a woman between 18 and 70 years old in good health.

The CDR3 loop reads CASSSTSFGGQGNNSPLHF. The gene calls are TRBV6-5 and TRBJ1-6; TCRdb returns TRBD1, unconfirmable since there is no DNA. The CDR3 contains 19 residues. Per the germline V gene, CDR1 is MNHEY and CDR2 is SVGAGI.

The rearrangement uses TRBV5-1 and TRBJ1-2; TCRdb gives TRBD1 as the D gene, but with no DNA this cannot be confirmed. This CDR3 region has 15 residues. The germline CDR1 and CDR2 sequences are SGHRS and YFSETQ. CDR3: CASSETGTSQVGYTF. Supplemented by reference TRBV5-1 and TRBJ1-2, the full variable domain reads KAGVTQTPRYLIKTRGQQVTLSCSPISGHRSVSWYQQTPGQGLQFLFEYFSETQRNKGNFPGRFSGRQFSNSRSEMNVSTLELGDSALYLCASSETGTSQVGYTFGSGTRLTVV.

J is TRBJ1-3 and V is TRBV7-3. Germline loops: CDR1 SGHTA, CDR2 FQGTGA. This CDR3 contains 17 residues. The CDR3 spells CASSLMWRLYSGNTIYF.

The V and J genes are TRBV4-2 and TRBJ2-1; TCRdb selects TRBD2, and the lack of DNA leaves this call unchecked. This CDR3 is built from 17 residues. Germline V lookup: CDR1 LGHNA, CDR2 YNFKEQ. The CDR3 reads CASSQPTSGSTYNEQFF.

CDR3 loop: CSEQSVHEQYF. The chain has TRBV20-1 and TRBJ2-7. This CDR3 region has 11 residues. CDR1 and CDR2 from the germline V gene are DFQATT and SNEGSKA (reference sequence).

This CDR3 is CASSPLRAGVSTDTQYF. The chain couples TRBV12-3 or TRBV12-4 to TRBJ2-3; TCRdb picks TRBD2, but there is no DNA to check that call. The CDR3 is 17 residues long.

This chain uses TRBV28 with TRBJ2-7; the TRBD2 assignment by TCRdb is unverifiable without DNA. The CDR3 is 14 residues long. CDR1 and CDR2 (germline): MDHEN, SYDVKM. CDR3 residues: CASRTSGGSYEQYF.

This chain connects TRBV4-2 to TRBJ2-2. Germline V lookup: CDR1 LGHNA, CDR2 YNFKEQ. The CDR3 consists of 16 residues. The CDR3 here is CASSQDRYRGSGELFF.

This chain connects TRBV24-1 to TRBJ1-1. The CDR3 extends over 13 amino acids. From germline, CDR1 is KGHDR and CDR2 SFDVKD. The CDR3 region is CATSDLVRFEAFF.

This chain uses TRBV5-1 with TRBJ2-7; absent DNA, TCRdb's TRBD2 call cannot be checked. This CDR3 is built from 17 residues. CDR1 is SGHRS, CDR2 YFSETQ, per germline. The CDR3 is CASSLGVLAGGSYEQYF.